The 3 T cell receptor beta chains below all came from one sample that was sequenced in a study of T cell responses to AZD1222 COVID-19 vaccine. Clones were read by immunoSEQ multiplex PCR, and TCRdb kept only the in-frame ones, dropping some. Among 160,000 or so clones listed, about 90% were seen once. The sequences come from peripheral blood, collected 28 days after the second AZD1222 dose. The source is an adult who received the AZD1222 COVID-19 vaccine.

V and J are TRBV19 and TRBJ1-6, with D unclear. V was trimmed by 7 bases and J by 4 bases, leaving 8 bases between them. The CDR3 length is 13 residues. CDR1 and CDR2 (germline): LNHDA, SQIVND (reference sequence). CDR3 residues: CASTWDYNSPLHF. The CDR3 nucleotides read TGTGCCAGTACTTGGGATTATAATTCACCCCTCCACTTT.

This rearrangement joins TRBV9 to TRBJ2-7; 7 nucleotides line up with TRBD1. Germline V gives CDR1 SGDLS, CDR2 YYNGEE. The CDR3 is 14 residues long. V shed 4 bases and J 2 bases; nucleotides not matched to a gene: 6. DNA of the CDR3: TGTGCCAGCAGCCCCACAGGGGCGACCTACGAGCAGTACTTC. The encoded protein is CASSPTGATYEQYF.

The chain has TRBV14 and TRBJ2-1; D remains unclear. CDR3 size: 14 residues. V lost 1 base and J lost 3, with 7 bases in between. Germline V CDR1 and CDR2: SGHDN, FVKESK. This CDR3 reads CASSQAAGYNEQFF. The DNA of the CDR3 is TGTGCCAGCAGCCAAGCGGCAGGCTACAATGAGCAGTTCTTC. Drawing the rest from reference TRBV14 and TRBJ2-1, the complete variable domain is EAGVTQFPSHSVIEKGQTVTLRCDPISGHDNLYWYRRVMGKEIKFLLHFVKESKQDESGMPNNRFLAERTGGTYSTLKVQPAELEDSGVYFCASSQAAGYNEQFFGPGTRLTVL.